This T cell receptor (beta chain) is from a study of blood T cell repertoires in COVID-19. This clone showed up just a few times. Clones were sequenced by immunoSEQ multiplex PCR, and TCRdb holds only the in-frame ones, with some missing. The table records approximately 500,000 clones, about 88% of them present only once. V lost 2 bases and J lost 1, with 5 bases in between. This CDR3 comprises 13 residues. The germline V gene has CDR1 GTSNPN and CDR2 SVGIG (reference sequence). This clonotype originated in a woman between 45 and 65 years old with COVID-19, enrolled during active disease. The sequenced sample consisted of peripheral blood. This chain links TRBV30 with TRBJ2-2, with D unclear. Written as DNA, the CDR3 is TGTGCCTGGAGTAAACTGAACACCGGGGAGCTGTTTTTT. This gives the protein CAWSKLNTGELFF. The variable domain in full, completed from reference TRBV30 and TRBJ2-2, reads SQTIHQWPATLVQPVGSPLSLECTVEGTSNPNLYWYRQAAGRGLQLLFYSVGIGQISSEVPQNLSASRPQDRQFILSSKKLLLSDSGFYLCAWSKLNTGELFFGEGSRLTVL.